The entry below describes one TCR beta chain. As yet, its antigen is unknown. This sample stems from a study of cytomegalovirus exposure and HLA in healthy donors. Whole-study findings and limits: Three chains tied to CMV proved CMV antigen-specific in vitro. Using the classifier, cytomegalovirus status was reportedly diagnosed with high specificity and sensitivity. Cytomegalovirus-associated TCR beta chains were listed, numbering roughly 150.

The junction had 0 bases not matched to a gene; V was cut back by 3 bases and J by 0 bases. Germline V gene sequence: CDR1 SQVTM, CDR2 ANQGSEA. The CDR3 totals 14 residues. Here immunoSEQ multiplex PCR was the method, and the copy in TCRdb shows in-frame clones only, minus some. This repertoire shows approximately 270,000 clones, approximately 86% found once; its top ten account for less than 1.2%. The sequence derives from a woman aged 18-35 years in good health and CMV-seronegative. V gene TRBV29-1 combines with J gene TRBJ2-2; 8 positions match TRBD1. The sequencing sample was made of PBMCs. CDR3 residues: CSVEDRANTGELFF. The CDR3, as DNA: TGCAGCGTTGAGGACAGGGCGAACACCGGGGAGCTGTTTTTT.